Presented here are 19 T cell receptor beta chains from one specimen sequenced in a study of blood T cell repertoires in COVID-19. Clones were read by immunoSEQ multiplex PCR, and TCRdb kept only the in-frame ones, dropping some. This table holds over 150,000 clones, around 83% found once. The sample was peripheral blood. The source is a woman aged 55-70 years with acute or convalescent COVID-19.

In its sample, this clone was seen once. For the CDR3, the DNA is TGCGCCAGCAGCTTGGTGGCGGTGGGCACCGGGGAGCTGTTTTTT. Its protein is CASSLVAVGTGELFF. The chain joins TRBV5-1 to TRBJ2-2; D gene ambiguous. V was pared by 0 bases and J by 4 bases, with 10 bases between. CDR1 is SGHRS, CDR2 YFSETQ, per germline. The CDR3 is 15 residues long.

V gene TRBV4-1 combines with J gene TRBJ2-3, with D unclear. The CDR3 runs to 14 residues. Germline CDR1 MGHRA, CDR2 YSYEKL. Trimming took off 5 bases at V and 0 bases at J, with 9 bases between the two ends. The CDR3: CASSEATSTDTQYF. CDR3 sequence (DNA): TGCGCCAGCAGCGAGGCAACTAGCACAGATACGCAGTATTTT.

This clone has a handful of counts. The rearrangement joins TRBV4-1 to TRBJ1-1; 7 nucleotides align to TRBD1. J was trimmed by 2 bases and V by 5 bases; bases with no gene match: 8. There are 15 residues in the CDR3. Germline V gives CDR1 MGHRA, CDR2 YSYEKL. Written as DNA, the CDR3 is TGCGCCAGCAGCGCTCCCGGGACAGAAAACACTGAAGCTTTCTTT. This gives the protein CASSAPGTENTEAFF.

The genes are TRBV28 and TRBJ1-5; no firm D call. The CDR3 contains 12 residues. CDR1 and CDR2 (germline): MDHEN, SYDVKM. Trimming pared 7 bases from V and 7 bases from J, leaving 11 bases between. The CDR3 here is CASTLAGQPQHF. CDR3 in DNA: TGTGCCAGCACCTTGGCAGGCCAGCCCCAGCATTTT.

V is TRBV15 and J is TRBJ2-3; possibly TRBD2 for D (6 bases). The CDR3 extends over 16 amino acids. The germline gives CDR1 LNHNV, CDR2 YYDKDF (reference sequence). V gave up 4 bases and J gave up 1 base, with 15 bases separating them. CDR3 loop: CATSTRNGGGTDTQYF. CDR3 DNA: TGTGCCACCAGCACCCGGAACGGGGGAGGCACAGATACGCAGTATTTT.

The CDR3 nucleotides are TGTGCTAGTGGTTTTCAGTCCTACGAGCAGTACTTC. Translated: CASGFQSYEQYF. The chain has TRBV12-5 and TRBJ2-7; D gene uncertain. Trimming left V 3 bases short and J 1 base short, with 4 bases between. The V gene's germline CDR1 is LGHNT and CDR2 FRNRAP. The CDR3 runs 12 residues. The full variable domain, completed using reference TRBV12-5 and TRBJ2-7, is DARVTQTPRHKVTEMGQEVTMRCQPILGHNTVFWYRQTMMQGLELLAYFRNRAPLDDSGMPKDRFSAEMPDATLATLKIQPSEPRDSAVYFCASGFQSYEQYFGPGTRLTVT.

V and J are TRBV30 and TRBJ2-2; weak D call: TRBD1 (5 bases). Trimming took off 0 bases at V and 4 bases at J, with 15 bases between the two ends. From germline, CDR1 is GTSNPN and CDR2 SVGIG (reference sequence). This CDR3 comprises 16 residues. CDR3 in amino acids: CAWSVWGLGITGELFF. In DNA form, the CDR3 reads TGTGCCTGGAGTGTATGGGGCCTCGGTATCACCGGGGAGCTGTTTTTT.

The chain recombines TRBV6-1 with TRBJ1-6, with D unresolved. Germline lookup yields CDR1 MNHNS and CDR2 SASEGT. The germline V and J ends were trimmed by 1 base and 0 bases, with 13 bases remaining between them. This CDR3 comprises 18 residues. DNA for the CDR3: TGTGCCAGCAGTGAAGTCAGCAGACGGAGCTCCTATAATTCACCCCTCCACTTT. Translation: CASSEVSRRSSYNSPLHF.

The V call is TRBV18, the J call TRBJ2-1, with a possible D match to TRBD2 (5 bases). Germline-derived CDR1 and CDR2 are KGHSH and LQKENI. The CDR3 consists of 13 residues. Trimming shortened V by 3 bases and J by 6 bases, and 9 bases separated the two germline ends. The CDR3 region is CASSPLRVNEQFF. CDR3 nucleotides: TGTGCCAGCTCACCCTTGAGGGTCAATGAGCAGTTCTTC. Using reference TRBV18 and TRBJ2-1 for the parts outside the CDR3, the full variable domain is NAGVMQNPRHLVRRRGQEARLRCSPMKGHSHVYWYRQLPEEGLKFMVYLQKENIIDESGMPKERFSAEFPKEGPSILRIQQVVRGDSAAYFCASSPLRVNEQFFGPGTRLTVL.

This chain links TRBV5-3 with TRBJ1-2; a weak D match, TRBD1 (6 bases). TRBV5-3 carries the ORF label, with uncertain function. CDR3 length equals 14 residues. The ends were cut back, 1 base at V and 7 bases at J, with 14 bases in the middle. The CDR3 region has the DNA TGTGCCAGAAGCTTGACGGGACACCTTATTGGCTACACCTTC. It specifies CARSLTGHLIGYTF.

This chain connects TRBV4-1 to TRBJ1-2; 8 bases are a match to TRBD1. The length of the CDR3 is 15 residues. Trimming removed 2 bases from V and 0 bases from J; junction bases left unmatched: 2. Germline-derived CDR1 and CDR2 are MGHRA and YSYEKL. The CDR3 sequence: CASSQRTGSNYGYTF. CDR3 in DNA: TGCGCCAGCAGCCAACGGACAGGGTCTAACTATGGCTACACCTTC.

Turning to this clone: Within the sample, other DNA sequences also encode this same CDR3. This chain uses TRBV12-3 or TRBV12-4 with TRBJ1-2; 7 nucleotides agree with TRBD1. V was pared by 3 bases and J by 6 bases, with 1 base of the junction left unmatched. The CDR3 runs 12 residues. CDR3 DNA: TGTGCCAGCAGTTTTGGGACAGATGGCTACACCTTC. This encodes CASSFGTDGYTF.

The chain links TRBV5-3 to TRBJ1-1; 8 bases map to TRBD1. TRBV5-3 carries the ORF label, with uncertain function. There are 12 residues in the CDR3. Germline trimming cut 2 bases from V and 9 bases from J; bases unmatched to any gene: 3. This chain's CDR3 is CARSFTRGQAFF. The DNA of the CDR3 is TGTGCCAGAAGCTTTACCAGGGGGCAAGCTTTCTTT.

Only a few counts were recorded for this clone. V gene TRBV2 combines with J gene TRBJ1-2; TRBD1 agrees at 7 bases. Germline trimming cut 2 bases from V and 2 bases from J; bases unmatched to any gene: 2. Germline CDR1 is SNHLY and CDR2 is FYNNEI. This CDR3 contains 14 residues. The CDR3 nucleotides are TGTGCCAGCAGTGAAAAGGGACAGAACTATGGCTACACCTTC. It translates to CASSEKGQNYGYTF.

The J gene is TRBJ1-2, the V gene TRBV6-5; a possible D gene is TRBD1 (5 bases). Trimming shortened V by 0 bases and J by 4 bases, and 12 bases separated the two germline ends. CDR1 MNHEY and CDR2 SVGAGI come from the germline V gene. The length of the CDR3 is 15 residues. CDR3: CASSYSRQTSYGYTF. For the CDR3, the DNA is TGTGCCAGCAGTTACTCGAGACAGACATCCTATGGCTACACCTTC.

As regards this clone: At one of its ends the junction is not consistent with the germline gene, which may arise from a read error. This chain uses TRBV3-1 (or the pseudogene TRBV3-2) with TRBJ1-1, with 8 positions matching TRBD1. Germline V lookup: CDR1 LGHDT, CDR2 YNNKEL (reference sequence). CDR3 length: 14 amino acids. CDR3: CARSPGQGVTEAFF. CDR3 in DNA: TGTGCCCGCAGCCCCGGACAGGGAGTCACTGAAGCTTTCTTT.

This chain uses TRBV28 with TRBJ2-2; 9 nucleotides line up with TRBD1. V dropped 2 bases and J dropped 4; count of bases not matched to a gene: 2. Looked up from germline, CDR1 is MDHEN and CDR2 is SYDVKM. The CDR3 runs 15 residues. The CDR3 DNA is TGTGCCAGCAGTTTAGGGACAGGGCCCACCGGGGAGCTGTTTTTT. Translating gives CASSLGTGPTGELFF. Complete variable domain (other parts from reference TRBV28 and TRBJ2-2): DVKVTQSSRYLVKRTGEKVFLECVQDMDHENMFWYRQDPGLGLRLIYFSYDVKMKEKGDIPEGYSVSREKKERFSLILESASTNQTSMYLCASSLGTGPTGELFFGEGSRLTVL.

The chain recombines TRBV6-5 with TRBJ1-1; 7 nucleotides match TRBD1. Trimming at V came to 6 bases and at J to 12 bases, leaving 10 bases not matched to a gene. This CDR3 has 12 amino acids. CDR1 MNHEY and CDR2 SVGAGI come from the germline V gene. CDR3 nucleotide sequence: TGTGCCAGCAGAAGGTTAGACAGGGAGACTTTCTTT. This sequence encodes CASRRLDRETFF.

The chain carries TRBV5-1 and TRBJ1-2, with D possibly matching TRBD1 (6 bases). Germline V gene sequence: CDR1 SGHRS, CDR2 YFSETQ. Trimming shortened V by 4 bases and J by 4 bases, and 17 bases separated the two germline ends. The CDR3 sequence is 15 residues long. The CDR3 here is CASSTTGTQGYGYTF. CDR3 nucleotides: TGCGCCAGCAGCACTACAGGGACGCAGGGCTATGGCTACACCTTC. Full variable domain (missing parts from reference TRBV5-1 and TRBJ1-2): KAGVTQTPRYLIKTRGQQVTLSCSPISGHRSVSWYQQTPGQGLQFLFEYFSETQRNKGNFPGRFSGRQFSNSRSEMNVSTLELGDSALYLCASSTTGTQGYGYTFGSGTRLTVV.